A single sample gave rise to the 2 T cell receptor beta chains below, sequenced in a study of chemoradiotherapy in HPV16-positive cancers. The data were produced by immunoSEQ multiplex PCR, yet TCRdb's version contains in-frame clones alone and is incomplete. The table lists tens of thousands of clones, around 94% of them singletons. Sequences were derived from blood, sampled from a patient who underwent chemoradiotherapy. The receptors stem from a human donor with HPV-associated anogenital cancer.

CDR3 DNA sequence: TGTGCCAGTAGTATGAGGGTGGGAGGGCAAGAGACCCAGTACTTC. Amino acid sequence: CASSMRVGGQETQYF. This rearrangement joins TRBV19 to TRBJ2-5; 7 positions agree with TRBD2. Germline CDR1 LNHDA, CDR2 SQIVND (reference sequence). This CDR3 contains 15 residues. Trimming took 3 bases from V and 2 from J; bases not matched to a gene: 6.

The sample holds one count of this clone. This chain connects TRBV5-4 to TRBJ2-5; D possibly corresponds to TRBD1 (6 bases). The length of the CDR3 is 16 residues. Germline V CDR1 and CDR2: SGHNT, YYREEE (reference sequence). Deletions cut 0 bases from V and 4 bases from J, with 16 bases between. CDR3 loop: CASSLELTGKVETQYF. CDR3 DNA: TGTGCCAGCAGCTTGGAGCTCACAGGGAAGGTAGAGACCCAGTACTTC.